The clone carrying this T cell receptor (beta chain) was observed a few times. Its matching antigen is unknown. This sample was included in a study of vaccination effects on CD4 cells after COVID-19. The table came from immunoSEQ multiplex PCR; TCRdb's copy has only in-frame clones and leaves some out. The table records 70,000 to 75,000 clones, around three quarters of them present only once. The CDR3 totals 12 residues. Germline assignment: CDR1 LNHDA and CDR2 SQIVND (reference sequence). V lost 5 bases and J lost 7, with 9 bases in between. Viral peptide pool expansion of antigen-specific CD4+ T cells preceded sequencing in the ViraFEST assay. Once cultured for roughly ten days, the cells underwent separation to obtain CD4+ T cells. In the vaccine recipients, nucleocapsid antibodies were negative and there was no prior SARS-CoV-2 infection.

The clonotype was recovered from a human donor who received a COVID-19 vaccine. The sample was CD4+ T cells from PBMCs cultured with HCoV-OC43 spike peptides, taken before COVID-19 vaccination. Subset reported: HCoV-OC43 spike overlapping peptide pool stimulation. The genes are TRBV19 and TRBJ1-5; D is uncertain. In DNA, the CDR3 is TGTGCCAGTAGTCTAAATGGCCAGCCCCAGCATTTT. Translating gives CASSLNGQPQHF.